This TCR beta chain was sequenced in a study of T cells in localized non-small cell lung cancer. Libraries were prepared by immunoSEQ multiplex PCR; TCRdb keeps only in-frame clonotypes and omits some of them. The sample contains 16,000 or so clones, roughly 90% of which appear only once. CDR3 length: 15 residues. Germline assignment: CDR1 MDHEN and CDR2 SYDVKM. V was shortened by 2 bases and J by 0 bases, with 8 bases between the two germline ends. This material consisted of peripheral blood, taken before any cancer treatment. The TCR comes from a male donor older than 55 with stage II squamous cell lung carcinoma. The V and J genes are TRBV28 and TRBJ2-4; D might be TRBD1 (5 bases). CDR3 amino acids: CASSLRTIAKNIQYF. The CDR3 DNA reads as TGTGCCAGCAGTTTAAGGACAATAGCCAAAAACATTCAGTACTTC. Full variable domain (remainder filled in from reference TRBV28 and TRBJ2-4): DVKVTQSSRYLVKRTGEKVFLECVQDMDHENMFWYRQDPGLGLRLIYFSYDVKMKEKGDIPEGYSVSREKKERFSLILESASTNQTSMYLCASSLRTIAKNIQYFGAGTRLSVL.